Here is one T cell receptor (beta chain) with its context. Its antigen is currently unknown. This sample is drawn from a study of OX40 agonist ivuxolimab in advanced cancers. Study-wide background: Dose-escalation patients' cancers were hepatocellular carcinoma, melanoma, renal cell or head and neck cancer.

The CDR3 sequence is 13 residues long. The trim removed 5 bases at V and 5 bases at J, leaving 5 bases unmatched. The V gene's germline CDR1 is SEHNR and CDR2 FQNEAQ (reference sequence). Study-wide points: The mean number of expanded clones was higher in CD8+ T cells than in CD4+. Both blood CD4+ and CD8+ T cells showed clonal growth by week 6 at 0.1 to 3.0 mg/kg.

Assay: immunoSEQ multiplex PCR; the TCRdb copy retains only in-frame clones and omits some. Of about 13,000 clones in the sample, about two thirds were seen once. This chain connects TRBV7-9 to TRBJ2-7; TRBD2 matches at 8 bases. Sequencing used CD4+ or CD8+ T cells sorted from blood, obtained in a trial of the OX40 agonist ivuxolimab. The sequence was collected from an adult with an advanced solid tumor such as melanoma, head and neck, liver or kidney cancer. The CDR3 sequence is CASSRAGEHEQYF. The CDR3 DNA sequence: TGTGCCAGCAGCCGAGCGGGAGAACACGAGCAGTACTTC. Full variable domain (remainder filled in from reference TRBV7-9 and TRBJ2-7): DTGVSQNPRHKITKRGQNVTFRCDPISEHNRLYWYRQTLGQGPEFLTYFQNEAQLEKSRLLSDRFSAERPKGSFSTLEIQRTEQGDSAMYLCASSRAGEHEQYFGPGTRLTVT.